This T cell receptor (beta chain) was sequenced for a study of regulatory T cells in long-lasting Graves disease. Study information: With positive TSH receptor antibodies and over 5 years of antithyroid drugs, Graves' disease was considered persistent. Study-level findings and limits: Clonotypes that were public and shared totalled 2,500 to 3,000 in persistent patients versus about a thousand in new patients. With persistent disease, TRBV28, TRBJ1-2 and TRBJ2-5 were the favored segments.

At least ten counts were recorded for this clonotype. What it recognizes is unknown. CDR3 regions were amplified by Arm-PCR using iRepertoire HTBI primers to build TCR beta libraries. MiXCR, applied by TCRdb to the multiplex PCR reads, yields one record per CDR3 protein. Of a few hundred thousand distinct CDR3 sequences listed, about 23% are singletons. Time point defined: persistent/refractory GD, antithyroid drugs over 5 years with positive TRAb. After RNA was extracted from PBMCs, the TCR library was made from it. Nine-milliliter peripheral blood samples went into EDTA tubes. The CDR3 spans 11 residues. In germline, CDR1 is DFQATT, CDR2 SNEGSKA (reference sequence).

This clonotype originated in a woman aged 40-49 years with Graves disease. Material: peripheral blood mononuclear cells (PBMCs), obtained when the disease was refractory, from a patient treated with antithyroid drugs. The chain carries TRBV20-1 and TRBJ2-4; possible D gene TRBD1, 6 bases. CDR3 in amino acids: CTGQSKNIQYF. CDR3 sequence (DNA): TGCACAGGACAGAGCAAAAACATTCAGTACTTC.